This TCR beta chain was captured in a study of cytomegalovirus exposure and HLA in healthy donors. Overall study results and limits: CMV serostatus was the sole immune exposure data available. In a later analysis, V- and J-gene trimming of beta chains associated with a DCLRE1C missense variant, replicated independently. DRB1 showed the most TCR associations and HLA-C the fewest in a later analysis, as rates varied by HLA locus.

Germline loops: CDR1 SGHVS, CDR2 FQNEAQ. V shed 3 bases and J shed 7 bases, with 15 bases lying between them. CDR3 length equals 15 residues. In regard to this clone: The antigen remains unidentified.

PCR amplification relied on 60 Vbeta primers (plus 13 Jbeta primers). Measured with immunoSEQ multiplex PCR; TCRdb has only the in-frame clones, and not every one. The repertoire holds 200,000 to 300,000 clones, with 82% as singletons. The chain couples TRBV7-8 to TRBJ1-4, with D possibly being TRBD1 (5 bases). This TCR was sampled from a woman aged 35 to 49 in good health and CMV-seropositive. Material: PBMCs. In DNA, the CDR3 is TGTGCCAGCAGCTTCCGCCAAGGGGTTTCTGAAAAACTGTTTTTT. It encodes CASSFRQGVSEKLFF.